Shown below are 15 T cell receptor beta chains from a single sample sequenced in a study of shared clonotypes between healthy human individuals. The protocol was immunoSEQ multiplex PCR, while the TCRdb copy is restricted to in-frame clones and leaves out a portion. This sample has approximately 940,000 clones, with roughly 72% found just once. Sequenced material: memory CD4+ T cells sorted from blood. Subset in this sample: CD45RA-negative fraction. The receptor source for this set is a man younger than 35 in good health.

V is TRBV30 and J is TRBJ2-3; TRBD2 matches at 13 bases. The trim removed 2 bases at V and 5 bases at J, leaving 7 bases unmatched. The germline V gene encodes CDR1 GTSNPN and CDR2 SVGIG (reference sequence). CDR3 length: 16 residues. The CDR3 loop is CAWSFWTSGSLDTQYF. The DNA of the CDR3 is TGTGCCTGGAGTTTTTGGACTAGCGGGAGCCTAGATACGCAGTATTTT.

J is TRBJ2-1 and V is TRBV11-2, with 8 bases identical to TRBD2. Germline V gene data show CDR1 as SGHAT and CDR2 as FQNNGV. The CDR3 is 14 amino acids. V trimming: 7 bases; J trimming: 8 bases; junction bases outside the gene matches: 10. The CDR3 loop is CASNSGLARDEQFF. In DNA, the CDR3 is TGTGCCAGCAACTCCGGACTAGCTCGGGATGAGCAGTTCTTC.

The J gene is TRBJ1-2, the V gene TRBV6-6, with TRBD1 as a possible D gene (5 bases). The germline V and J ends were trimmed by 6 bases and 8 bases, with 19 bases remaining between them. The CDR3 is 14 residues long. Germline V gene data show CDR1 as MNHNY and CDR2 as SVGAGI (reference sequence). The CDR3 nucleotides are TGTGCCAGCAGCCCGTCGGGGGGGATGGGCGGCTACACCTTC. Protein product: CASSPSGGMGGYTF.

On this clone: Since a far larger clone is one base different, this is likely a read error. V and J are TRBV7-8 and TRBJ2-1; TRBD2 might be the D (6 bases). V lost 0 bases and J lost 10, with 10 bases in between. The CDR3 is 13 amino acids. Germline V lookup: CDR1 SGHVS, CDR2 FQNEAQ. For the CDR3, the DNA is TGTGCCAGCAGCTTAGCGGGGAGGAGGGAGCAGTTCTTC. Translating it yields CASSLAGRREQFF.

The genes are TRBV5-6 and TRBJ2-4; D is undetermined. Trimming took off 2 bases at V and 8 bases at J, with 11 bases between the two ends. Germline CDR1 reads SGHDT; CDR2 reads YYEEEE. This CDR3 spans 13 amino acids. The CDR3 DNA is TGTGCCAGCAGCTTTTCGGGTTTAGACATTCAGTACTTC. This codes for CASSFSGLDIQYF.

V usage is TRBV11-2 and J usage is TRBJ1-1; 8 nucleotides line up with TRBD1. V was clipped by 1 base and J by 3 bases; unmatched bases: 1. Germline CDR1 and CDR2: SGHAT and FQNNGV. The CDR3 has 14 amino acids. The CDR3 here is CASSLGTGHTEAFF. For the CDR3, the DNA is TGTGCCAGCAGCTTAGGGACAGGGCACACTGAAGCTTTCTTT. The complete variable domain, with remaining parts taken from reference TRBV11-2 and TRBJ1-1, reads EAGVAQSPRYKIIEKRQSVAFWCNPISGHATLYWYQQILGQGPKLLIQFQNNGVVDDSQLPKDRFSAERLKGVDSTLKIQPAKLEDSAVYLCASSLGTGHTEAFFGQGTRLTVV.

The CDR3 loop is CASSEGRGGEKLFF. CDR3 DNA: TGTGCCAGCAGTGAAGGCAGGGGGGGAGAAAAACTGTTTTTT. V is TRBV2 and J is TRBJ1-4; 7 bases align to TRBD1. Germline V gene data show CDR1 as SNHLY and CDR2 as FYNNEI. CDR3 length: 14 amino acids. The ends lost 1 base at V and 8 bases at J; junction bases unmatched: 4.

The J gene is TRBJ2-3, the V gene TRBV7-2; D is perhaps TRBD1 (6 bases). CDR1 and CDR2 from the germline V gene are SGHTA and FQGNSA. This CDR3 has 14 residues. V lost 3 bases and J lost 4, with 11 bases in between. CDR3 region: CASSLGAGSDTQYF. The CDR3 nucleotides read TGTGCCAGCAGCTTGGGGGCGGGTTCAGATACGCAGTATTTT.

V is TRBV19 and J is TRBJ1-2, with 7 bases identical to TRBD1. Germline values: CDR1 LNHDA, CDR2 SQIVND (reference sequence). The CDR3 has 15 residues. After removal of 3 bases from V and 6 bases from J, the junction contained 10 bases not matched to a gene. The CDR3 sequence is CASSIWARTGHGYTF. The CDR3 DNA sequence: TGTGCCAGTAGTATTTGGGCGCGGACAGGCCATGGCTACACCTTC.

The genes are TRBV29-1 and TRBJ2-5; D not resolved. The V gene's germline CDR1 is SQVTM and CDR2 ANQGSEA. V dropped 3 bases and J dropped 2 bases, with 7 bases sitting between them. This CDR3 has 12 amino acids. CDR3 in amino acids: CSVDGLQETQYF. CDR3 DNA: TGCAGCGTTGATGGGCTTCAAGAGACCCAGTACTTC.

V gene TRBV30 combines with J gene TRBJ2-1, with D unclear. This CDR3 is 14 amino acids long. Trimming cost V 3 bases and J 9 bases, with 18 bases left between them. CDR1 and CDR2 (germline): GTSNPN, SVGIG (reference sequence). The CDR3 loop is CAWSGGPPRFEQFF. The CDR3 region has the DNA TGTGCCTGGAGCGGCGGACCCCCCAGGTTTGAGCAGTTCTTC.

The chain is built from TRBV15 and TRBJ2-7; D is perhaps TRBD1 (5 bases). The V end lost 3 bases, the J end lost 7 bases, and 16 bases lay between the germline ends. The germline gives CDR1 LNHNV, CDR2 YYDKDF (reference sequence). CDR3 length: 14 amino acids. The CDR3 region has the DNA TGTGCCACCAGCAGCCAAGACAGAATGTGGGAGCAGTACTTC. It translates to CATSSQDRMWEQYF.

The chain is built from TRBV7-2 and TRBJ2-1, with a weak D call TRBD2 (5 bases). The germline V gene has CDR1 SGHTA and CDR2 FQGNSA. The length of the CDR3 is 15 residues. Trimming stripped 2 bases from V and 4 bases from J, with 12 bases between. The CDR3 is CASSLLAELYNEQFF. For the CDR3, the DNA is TGTGCCAGCAGCTTACTAGCAGAACTTTACAATGAGCAGTTCTTC.

The rearrangement uses TRBV4-2 and TRBJ1-3; D is unresolved. The CDR3 length is 15 residues. V lost 0 bases to trimming and J lost 0 bases, with 6 bases between them. CDR1 LGHNA and CDR2 YNFKEQ come from the germline V gene. CDR3 bases: TGTGCCAGCAGCCAAGACAAGGCCTCTGGAAACACCATATATTTT. This gives the protein CASSQDKASGNTIYF.

The chain couples TRBV6-1 to TRBJ1-2; the D gene is possibly TRBD1 (5 bases). Trimming stripped 0 bases from V and 7 bases from J, with 9 bases between. The CDR3 runs 13 residues. Germline V gives CDR1 MNHNS, CDR2 SASEGT. The CDR3 reads CASSEARGSGYTF. In nucleotides, the CDR3 is TGTGCCAGCAGTGAAGCTAGGGGTAGTGGCTACACCTTC.